This T cell receptor beta chain was identified in a study of beta chain features in type 1 diabetes. V shed 4 bases, J shed 5 bases, and the junction held 4 bases outside the gene matches. The germline V gene has CDR1 SGHNT and CDR2 YYREEE (reference sequence). CDR3 length equals 14 residues. Every bit of the isolated RNA underwent reverse transcription, so sequencing read expressed TCRB transcripts. Produced via immunoSEQ multiplex PCR; TCRdb's table is partial and in-frame only. The sample contains about 240,000 clones, approximately 15% of which appear only once. Study results and caveats: Shortening that was moderate but significant affected the TCRB CDR3s of Type 1 diabetes patients in all four CD4+ subsets.

This clone was found once. What it binds is not known. The chain employs TRBV5-4 and TRBJ1-2, with TRBD1 matching 11 bases. What was sequenced was naive CD4+ T cells from blood. The sequence was obtained from a young man with type 1 diabetes. The CDR3 protein is CASSTGQGEYGYTF. Written as DNA, the CDR3 is TGTGCCAGCAGCACGGGACAGGGGGAGTATGGCTACACCTTC.